This is a list of T cell receptor beta chains from one sample in a study of siplizumab effects on memory and regulatory T cells. Sequenced by immunoSEQ multiplex PCR; TCRdb stores in-frame clones only, minus some. In the table there are roughly 100,000 clones, about 93% of which are singletons. The specimen sequenced was CD4+ T cells sorted from blood. These TCRs come from a human donor in good health. The CDR3 runs from the conserved cysteine through the conserved F or W. D genes are given only for firm matches. Size tells how often a clone was seen (once, few, many) or the class of an expanded clone, and some rows leave it out.

size: .
length: 13
J: TRBJ1-2
V: TRBV7-2
D: .
DNA: TGTGCCAGCAGAAGAGACCCAGGGGTAGGCTACACCTTC
CDR3: CASRRDPGVGYTF

size: .
length: 12
J: TRBJ1-2
V: TRBV6-5
D: TRBD1
DNA: TGTGCCAGCAGCCGGACAGGGTATGGCTACACCTTC
CDR3: CASSRTGYGYTF

size: once
length: 16
J: TRBJ2-3
V: TRBV30
D: TRBD2
DNA: TGTGCCTGGAGTGTACGAAGCGGGGGGGCATCAGATACGCAGTATTTT
CDR3: CAWSVRSGGASDTQYF

size: .
length: 14
J: TRBJ1-1
V: TRBV15
D: .
DNA: TGTGCCACCAGCAGAGATCTTGCGGACACTGAAGCTTTCTTT
CDR3: CATSRDLADTEAFF

size: few
length: 14
J: TRBJ1-5
V: TRBV7-9
D: .
DNA: TGTGCCAGCAGCTTAGGCAGCCTCAATCAGCCCCAGCATTTT
CDR3: CASSLGSLNQPQHF

size: once
length: 16
J: TRBJ1-2
V: TRBV19
D: .
DNA: TGTGCCAGTAGGGCGCCTCCGGGGGATTTGGGCTATGGCTACACCTTC
CDR3: CASRAPPGDLGYGYTF

size: .
length: 14
J: TRBJ1-4
V: TRBV5-1
D: TRBD1
DNA: TGCGCCAGCAGCTTCCCGGGACAGGGAGAAAAACTGTTTTTT
CDR3: CASSFPGQGEKLFF

size: .
length: 18
J: TRBJ2-3
V: TRBV9
D: TRBD1
DNA: TGTGCCAGCAGCGTTTCCCCCGGGACAGGGTGGTTCACAGATACGCAGTATTTT
CDR3: CASSVSPGTGWFTDTQYF

size: .
length: 14
J: TRBJ1-2
V: TRBV6-5
D: .
DNA: TGTGCCAGCAGTACCCCCGGGGGGAGCTATGGCTACACCTTC
CDR3: CASSTPGGSYGYTF

size: few
length: 16
J: TRBJ1-1
V: TRBV5-1
D: .
DNA: TGCGCCAGCAGCTTGTTTCCATCAGGGGTGAACACTGAAGCTTTCTTT
CDR3: CASSLFPSGVNTEAFF

size: .
length: 14
J: TRBJ1-3
V: TRBV5-1
D: .
DNA: TGCGCCAGCAGGCAGTCGAGCTCTGGAAACACCATATATTTT
CDR3: CASRQSSSGNTIYF

size: few
length: 15
J: TRBJ2-7
V: TRBV5-1
D: TRBD1
DNA: TGCGCCAGCAGCCTTGACGGACAGGGGGTGTACGAGCAGTACTTC
CDR3: CASSLDGQGVYEQYF

size: many
length: 12
J: TRBJ2-1
V: TRBV10-3
D: .
DNA: TGTGCCATGGGGACCTTGGACAATGAGCAGTTCTTC
CDR3: CAMGTLDNEQFF

size: .
length: 16
J: TRBJ1-2
V: TRBV6-5
D: .
DNA: TGTGCCAGCAGTTCGTTTTCCTCCGGGACGGTCTATGGCTACACCTTC
CDR3: CASSSFSSGTVYGYTF

size: .
length: 12
J: TRBJ1-1
V: TRBV30
D: .
DNA: TGTGCCTGGAGCGGGGGGAACACTGAAGCTTTCTTT
CDR3: CAWSGGNTEAFF